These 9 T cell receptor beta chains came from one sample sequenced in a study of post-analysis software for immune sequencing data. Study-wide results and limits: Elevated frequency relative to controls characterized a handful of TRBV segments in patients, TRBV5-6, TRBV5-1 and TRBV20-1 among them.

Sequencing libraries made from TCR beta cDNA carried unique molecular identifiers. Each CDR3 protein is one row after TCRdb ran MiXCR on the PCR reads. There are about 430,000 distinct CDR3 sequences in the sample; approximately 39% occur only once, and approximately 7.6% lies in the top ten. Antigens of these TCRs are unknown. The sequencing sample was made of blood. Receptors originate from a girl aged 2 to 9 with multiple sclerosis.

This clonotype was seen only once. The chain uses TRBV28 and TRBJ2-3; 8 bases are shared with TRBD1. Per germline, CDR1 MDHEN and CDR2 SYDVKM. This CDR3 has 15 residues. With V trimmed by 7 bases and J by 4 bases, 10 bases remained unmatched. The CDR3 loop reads CASNQAGQGADTQYF. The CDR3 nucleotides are TGTGCCAGCAACCAAGCTGGACAGGGCGCAGATACGCAGTATTTT.

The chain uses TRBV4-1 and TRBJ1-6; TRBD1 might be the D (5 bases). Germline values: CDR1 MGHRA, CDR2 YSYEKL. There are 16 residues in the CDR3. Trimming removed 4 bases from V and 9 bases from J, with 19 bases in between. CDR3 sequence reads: CASSPLPRGRGSPLHF. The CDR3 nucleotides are TGCGCCAGCAGCCCTCTCCCGAGGGGAAGGGGTTCACCCCTCCACTTT.

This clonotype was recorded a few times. In DNA, the CDR3 is TGTGCCAGCAGCCTGCGGACAGATAACTATGGCTACACCTTC. It is translated as CASSLRTDNYGYTF. The V and J genes are TRBV6-5 and TRBJ1-2; a weak D match, TRBD1 (6 bases). The CDR3 extends over 14 amino acids. Per the germline V gene, CDR1 is MNHEY and CDR2 is SVGAGI. Trimming stripped 6 bases from V and 1 base from J, with 12 bases between.

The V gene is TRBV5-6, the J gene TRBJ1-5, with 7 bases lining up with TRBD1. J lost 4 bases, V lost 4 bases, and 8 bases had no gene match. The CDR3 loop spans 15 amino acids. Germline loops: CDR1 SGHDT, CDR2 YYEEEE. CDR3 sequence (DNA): TGTGCCAGCAGCATTGACAGGGAGGCTAATCAGCCCCAGCATTTT. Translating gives CASSIDREANQPQHF.

The CDR3 sequence: CASSLTWLDNMGYTF. CDR3 DNA: TGTGCCAGCAGCTTAACTTGGCTCGACAATATGGGCTACACCTTC. J is TRBJ1-2 and V is TRBV7-2; no definite D call. The CDR3 sequence is 15 residues long. V was trimmed by 2 bases and J by 8 bases, leaving 18 bases between them. Germline V gives CDR1 SGHTA, CDR2 FQGNSA.

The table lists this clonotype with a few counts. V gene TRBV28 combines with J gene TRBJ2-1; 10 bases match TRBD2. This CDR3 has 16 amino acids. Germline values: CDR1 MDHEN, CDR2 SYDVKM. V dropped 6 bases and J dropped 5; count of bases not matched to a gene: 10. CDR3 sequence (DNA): TGTGCCAGCAGAGGGGTAAATGGACTAGCGGACAATGAGCAGTTCTTC. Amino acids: CASRGVNGLADNEQFF.

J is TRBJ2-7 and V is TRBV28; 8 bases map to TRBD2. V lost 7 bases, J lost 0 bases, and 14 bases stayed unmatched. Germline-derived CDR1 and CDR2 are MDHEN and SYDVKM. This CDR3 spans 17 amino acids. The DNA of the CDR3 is TGTGCCAGCATCCCCGGGAGGGTTAGCGGGTACTCCTACGAGCAGTACTTC. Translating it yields CASIPGRVSGYSYEQYF. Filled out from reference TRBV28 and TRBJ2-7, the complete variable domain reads DVKVTQSSRYLVKRTGEKVFLECVQDMDHENMFWYRQDPGLGLRLIYFSYDVKMKEKGDIPEGYSVSREKKERFSLILESASTNQTSMYLCASIPGRVSGYSYEQYFGPGTRLTVT.

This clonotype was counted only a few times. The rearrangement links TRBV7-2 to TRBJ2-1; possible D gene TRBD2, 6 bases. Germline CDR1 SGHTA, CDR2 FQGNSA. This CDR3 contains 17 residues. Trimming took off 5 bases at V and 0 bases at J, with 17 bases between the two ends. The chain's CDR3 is CASSERDFLSSYNEQFF. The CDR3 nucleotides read TGTGCCAGCAGCGAGAGGGACTTTCTGAGCTCCTACAATGAGCAGTTCTTC.

The CDR3: CASSQGYSSYNEQFF. CDR3 coding DNA: TGTGCCAGCAGCCAAGGGTACAGCTCCTACAATGAGCAGTTCTTC. The rearrangement uses TRBV7-2 and TRBJ2-1; D gene ambiguous. This CDR3 spans 15 amino acids. With 5 bases removed from V and 0 bases from J, the gap between germline ends came to 11 bases. CDR1 is SGHTA, CDR2 FQGNSA, per germline. Complete variable domain (other parts from reference TRBV7-2 and TRBJ2-1): GAGVSQSPSNKVTEKGKDVELRCDPISGHTALYWYRQSLGQGLEFLIYFQGNSAPDKSGLPSDRFSAERTGGSVSTLTIQRTQQEDSAVYLCASSQGYSSYNEQFFGPGTRLTVL.